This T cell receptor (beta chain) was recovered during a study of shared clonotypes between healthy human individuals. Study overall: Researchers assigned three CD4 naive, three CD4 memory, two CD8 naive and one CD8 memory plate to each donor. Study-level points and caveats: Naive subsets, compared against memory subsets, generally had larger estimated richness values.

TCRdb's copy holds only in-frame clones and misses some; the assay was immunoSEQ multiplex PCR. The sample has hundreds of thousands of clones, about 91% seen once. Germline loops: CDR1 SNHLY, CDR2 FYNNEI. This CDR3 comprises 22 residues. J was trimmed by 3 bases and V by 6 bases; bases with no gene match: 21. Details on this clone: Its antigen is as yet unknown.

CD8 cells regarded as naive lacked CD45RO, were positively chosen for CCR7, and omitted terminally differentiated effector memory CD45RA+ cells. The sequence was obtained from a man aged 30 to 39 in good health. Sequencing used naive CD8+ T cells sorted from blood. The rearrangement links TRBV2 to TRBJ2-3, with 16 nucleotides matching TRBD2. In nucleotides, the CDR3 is TGTGCCAGCAGGTCGTGGTCTCCGGGACTAGCGGGAGGGCCGTTCAGGACAGATACGCAGTATTTT. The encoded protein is CASRSWSPGLAGGPFRTDTQYF.